This T cell receptor (beta chain) emerged from a study of regulatory T cells in long-lasting Graves disease. Background on the study: Graves' patients who were just diagnosed had used antithyroid drugs for under 3 months.

The study, taken as a whole, reports: Segments TRBV28, TRBJ1-2 and TRBJ2-5 showed preferential usage in persistent disease.

A few counts support this clonotype. What it binds is unknown. Germline assignment: CDR1 SGHTA and CDR2 FQGNSA. V lost 1 base to trimming and J lost 7 bases, with 16 bases between them. The CDR3 has 15 amino acids. Time point noted: newly diagnosed GD, antithyroid drugs for less than 3 months. Researchers made the TCR library from RNA that was extracted from PBMCs. Arm-PCR of CDR3 regions and iRepertoire HTBI primers were the basis on which TCR beta libraries were built. TCRdb reprocessed the multiplex PCR reads with MiXCR, giving one entry per CDR3 protein. This sample carries approximately 350,000 distinct CDR3 sequences, 12% of them seen once, and the ten largest clones take approximately 17%. In addition, the sample was reused for a study of T cells in Graves' hyperthyroidism and ophthalmopathy.

This material consisted of peripheral blood mononuclear cells (PBMCs), taken at new diagnosis, from a patient treated with antithyroid drugs. The origin of this receptor is a woman under 30 with Graves disease. V and J are TRBV7-2 and TRBJ1-2; no clear D gene. CDR3 in DNA: TGTGCCAGCAGCTTAGATCCTCAACTAAGCGGTGGCTACACCTTC. Amino acid sequence: CASSLDPQLSGGYTF.